Below, 21 T cell receptor beta chains from the same sample are listed, as sequenced in a study of long-term antiretroviral therapy in people with HIV. The assay, immunoSEQ v3.0, was run at survey level. Sequencing was performed with immunoSEQ multiplex PCR; in TCRdb, only in-frame clones are kept and a portion is missing. The profile covers 25,000 to 35,000 clones, with approximately 90% appearing a single time and about 4.4% taken by the ten largest. Sequences were derived from unsorted PBMCs, sampled 3.1 years after starting antiretroviral therapy. These receptors were collected from a man aged 18 to 30 with HIV.

V gene TRBV5-6 combines with J gene TRBJ2-1, with TRBD1 identical over 8 bases. CDR1 is SGHDT, CDR2 YYEEEE, per germline. The CDR3 consists of 16 residues. V dropped 0 bases and J dropped 3; count of bases not matched to a gene: 5. CDR3 nucleotide sequence: TGTGCCAGCAGCTTGGATGGACAGGGAGTCTACAATGAGCAGTTCTTC. It yields the protein CASSLDGQGVYNEQFF.

This chain uses TRBV4-2 with TRBJ1-1; possibly TRBD1 for D (5 bases). Trimming removed 0 bases from V and 1 base from J, with 9 bases in between. Germline lookup yields CDR1 LGHNA and CDR2 YNFKEQ. The CDR3 runs 15 residues. Here the CDR3 reads CASSQEAGQNTEAFF. The DNA for the CDR3 is TGTGCCAGCAGCCAAGAAGCAGGGCAGAACACTGAAGCTTTCTTT.

The chain uses TRBV7-9 and TRBJ1-1; D is undetermined. CDR1 is SEHNR, CDR2 FQNEAQ, per germline (reference sequence). The CDR3 has 15 amino acids. V was pared by 4 bases and J by 2 bases, with 14 bases between. The CDR3 nucleotides read TGTGCCAGCAGCTACTTTAGGACGGTTAACACTGAAGCTTTCTTT. Protein sequence: CASSYFRTVNTEAFF.

This sequence joins TRBV7-9 and TRBJ2-1; weak D call: TRBD1 (5 bases). The CDR3 sequence is 14 residues long. Germline V gene data show CDR1 as SEHNR and CDR2 as FQNEAQ (reference sequence). In DNA form, the CDR3 reads TGTGCGATTCTTGGGCAGGGCCCAACCAATGAGCAGTTCTTC. Translated, it gives CAILGQGPTNEQFF. Based on the CDR3 plus reference TRBV7-9 and TRBJ2-1, the full variable domain is DTGVSQNPRHKITKRGQNVTFRCDPISEHNRLYWYRQTLGQGPEFLTYFQNEAQLEKSRLLSDRFSAERPKGSFSTLEIQRTEQGDSAMYLCAILGQGPTNEQFFGPGTRLTVL.

This chain links TRBV28 with TRBJ2-7; tentative D call: TRBD1 (6 bases). Per the germline V gene, CDR1 is MDHEN and CDR2 is SYDVKM. The CDR3 totals 14 residues. V dropped 5 bases and J dropped 3 bases, with 14 bases sitting between them. CDR3 nucleotides: TGTGCCAGCAGTACCCACCTGGACAGCTACGAGCAGTACTTC. This encodes CASSTHLDSYEQYF.

A single count supports this clone. In DNA form, the CDR3 reads TGTGCCAGCAGCGCCCACGGGGGACACGAGCAGTACTTC. Its protein is CASSAHGGHEQYF. This chain connects TRBV9 to TRBJ2-7; tentatively, D is TRBD2 (6 bases). Germline V lookup: CDR1 SGDLS, CDR2 YYNGEE. Between the trimmed V and J ends, which lost 3 bases and 5 bases, there was a span of 12 bases. This CDR3 region has 13 residues.

V gene TRBV4-3 combines with J gene TRBJ2-2, with 10 bases lining up with TRBD2. The germline CDR1 and CDR2 sequences are LGHNA and YSLEER. The CDR3 has 18 residues. Trimming at V came to 0 bases and at J to 6 bases, leaving 10 bases not matched to a gene. This CDR3 reads CASSQDIQREGRPGELFF. Written as DNA, the CDR3 is TGCGCCAGCAGCCAAGATATCCAGCGGGAGGGCCGACCCGGGGAGCTGTTTTTT.

The chain links TRBV5-1 to TRBJ1-6; no reliable D call. There are 15 residues in the CDR3. Germline CDR1 and CDR2: SGHRS and YFSETQ. The V end lost 7 bases, the J end lost 7 bases, and 18 bases lay between the germline ends. The CDR3 nucleotides are TGCGCCAGCGCTACCTCGGACGGACGAAATTCACCCCTCCACTTT. Its translation: CASATSDGRNSPLHF.

V and J are TRBV4-1 and TRBJ2-7; 11 bases are a match to TRBD2. Germline V CDR1 and CDR2: MGHRA, YSYEKL. There are 19 residues in the CDR3. The V segment lost 0 bases and the J segment 6 bases; nucleotides outside the gene matches: 16. For the CDR3, the DNA is TGCGCCAGCAGCCAAGATGGACTAGCGGGCCTAATTCCCCCCCTCGAGCAGTACTTC. Translated, it gives CASSQDGLAGLIPPLEQYF.

Only a few counts were recorded for this clone. The chain uses TRBV19 and TRBJ1-1; D unclear. Germline-derived CDR1 and CDR2 are LNHDA and SQIVND (reference sequence). V gave up 3 bases and J gave up 1 base, with 6 bases separating them. This CDR3 spans 13 amino acids. CDR3 sequence: CASSIGRNTEAFF. CDR3 coding DNA: TGTGCCAGTAGTATTGGACGGAACACTGAAGCTTTCTTT.

This sequence joins TRBV12-5 and TRBJ2-2; no definite D call. The germline gives CDR1 LGHNT, CDR2 FRNRAP. This CDR3 spans 13 amino acids. Trimming cost V 5 bases and J 5 bases, with 9 bases left between them. Here the CDR3 DNA reads TGTGCTAGTGGTCCCCTTCCAACCGGGGAGCTGTTTTTT. It specifies CASGPLPTGELFF.

This clone occurred a few times. The V call is TRBV7-9, the J call TRBJ1-1; D gene uncertain. Looked up from germline, CDR1 is SEHNR and CDR2 is FQNEAQ (reference sequence). V was trimmed by 2 bases and J by 0 bases, leaving 1 base between them. The CDR3 extends over 12 amino acids. The CDR3 sequence is CASSLMNTEAFF. CDR3 in DNA: TGTGCCAGCAGCTTAATGAACACTGAAGCTTTCTTT.

This chain links TRBV20-1 with TRBJ2-1; D is unresolved. The CDR3 is 10 amino acids. Trimming took off 6 bases at V and 8 bases at J, with 8 bases between the two ends. CDR1 is DFQATT, CDR2 SNEGSKA, per germline (reference sequence). Here the CDR3 reads CSAQLYEQFF. Written as DNA, the CDR3 is TGCAGTGCCCAATTATATGAGCAGTTCTTC.

V and J are TRBV14 and TRBJ1-3, with 7 bases matching TRBD1. With V trimmed by 4 bases and J by 3 bases, 6 bases remained unmatched. Germline V gene data show CDR1 as SGHDN and CDR2 as FVKESK. The CDR3 has 15 amino acids. In nucleotides, the CDR3 is TGTGCCAGCAGCCCCTGGACAGGTGGTGGAAACACCATATATTTT. Translated, it gives CASSPWTGGGNTIYF.

The genes are TRBV19 and TRBJ1-1, with unresolved D. The CDR3 runs 9 residues. Germline CDR1 reads LNHDA; CDR2 reads SQIVND (reference sequence). Trimming left V 11 bases short and J 7 bases short, with 8 bases between. The DNA for the CDR3 is TGTGCCGTCGGGCGTGAAGCTTTCTTT. Its translation is CAVGREAFF. Using reference TRBV19 and TRBJ1-1 for the parts outside the CDR3, the full variable domain is DGGITQSPKYLFRKEGQNVTLSCEQNLNHDAMYWYRQDPGQGLRLIYYSQIVNDFQKGDIAEGYSVSREKKESFPLTVTSAQKNPTAFYLCAVGREAFFGQGTRLTVV.

The rearrangement uses TRBV19 and TRBJ2-1; unclear D gene. The germline CDR1 and CDR2 sequences are LNHDA and SQIVND (reference sequence). V gave up 3 bases and J gave up 7 bases, with 7 bases separating them. The CDR3 consists of 12 residues. The CDR3 spells CASSIPRNEQFF. The CDR3 nucleotides read TGTGCCAGTAGTATTCCTCGAAATGAGCAGTTCTTC.

The chain joins TRBV10-3 to TRBJ2-5; 8 positions match TRBD1. The length of the CDR3 is 16 residues. After removal of 4 bases from V and 5 bases from J, the junction contained 12 bases not matched to a gene. Germline V CDR1 and CDR2: ENHRY, SYGVKD. The CDR3 reads CAISVGVRTGKETQYF. CDR3 DNA sequence: TGTGCCATCAGTGTGGGTGTAAGGACAGGGAAGGAGACCCAGTACTTC.

The chain uses TRBV5-1 and TRBJ2-1; 7 bases line up with TRBD2. Unmatched junction bases numbered 11, after V lost 0 bases and J lost 5 bases. The CDR3 covers 17 residues. Germline V gene lookup returns CDR1 SGHRS and CDR2 YFSETQ. CDR3 in DNA: TGCGCCAGCAGCTTGGCTTTTGCGGCTAGCGGCAACAATGAGCAGTTCTTC. Translated: CASSLAFAASGNNEQFF.

The gene calls are TRBV19 and TRBJ2-1; maybe TRBD2 (5 bases). The germline gives CDR1 LNHDA, CDR2 SQIVND (reference sequence). The CDR3 is made up of 17 amino acids. Trimming pared 8 bases from V and 0 bases from J, leaving 20 bases between. The CDR3 here is CASFKSGGGGSYNEQFF. The CDR3 nucleotides read TGTGCCAGTTTTAAATCAGGCGGCGGAGGCTCCTACAATGAGCAGTTCTTC.

The chain couples TRBV9 to TRBJ2-2; D is perhaps TRBD2 (6 bases). The CDR3 runs to 15 residues. Germline-derived CDR1 and CDR2 are SGDLS and YYNGEE. V was clipped by 4 bases and J by 5 bases, with 15 bases between them. CDR3 protein: CASSRTGVGTGELFF. DNA for the CDR3: TGTGCCAGCAGCCGGACGGGGGTTGGAACCGGGGAGCTGTTTTTT.

The chain combines TRBV7-9 with TRBJ2-7; D might be TRBD2 (5 bases). This CDR3 comprises 14 residues. Germline assignment: CDR1 SEHNR and CDR2 FQNEAQ (reference sequence). V lost 6 bases to trimming and J lost 5 bases, with 17 bases between them. The CDR3 here is CASSSNTRLNEQYF. The CDR3 region has the DNA TGTGCCAGCAGTTCCAACACTAGGCTGAACGAGCAGTACTTC.